Presented here are 4 T cell receptor beta chains from one specimen sequenced in a study of cytomegalovirus exposure and HLA in healthy donors. Some clones are missing from TCRdb's copy, which holds only in-frame ones; the method was immunoSEQ multiplex PCR. This sample yields 90,000 to 150,000 clones, of which about nine tenths are seen a single time; 4% to 5.5% belongs to the top ten. The sequencing input was PBMCs. These receptors were collected from a man in his late teens or twenties in good health and CMV-seropositive.

In its sample, this clone was seen a few times. This rearrangement joins TRBV19 to TRBJ2-7; D unresolved. The CDR3 loop spans 13 amino acids. Looked up from germline, CDR1 is LNHDA and CDR2 is SQIVND (reference sequence). The ends were cut back, 5 bases at V and 1 base at J, with 9 bases in the middle. The CDR3 reads CASSPDWSYEQYF. Written as DNA, the CDR3 is TGTGCCAGTAGTCCCGACTGGTCCTACGAGCAGTACTTC.

This clone has only a few counts. The chain couples TRBV4-2 to TRBJ1-1, with 8 bases fitting TRBD1. The germline V gene encodes CDR1 LGHNA and CDR2 YNFKEQ. J gave up 5 bases and V 1 base, and 6 bases lay outside the gene matches. The CDR3 sequence is 15 residues long. In nucleotides, the CDR3 is TGTGCCAGCAGCCAAGCCGGACAGGGTGGAACTGAAGCTTTCTTT. Its protein product is CASSQAGQGGTEAFF.

As DNA, the CDR3 is TGTGCCAGCAGTTTGACAGGGCGGTCGTTAGGCTACACCTTC. Protein sequence: CASSLTGRSLGYTF. The V call is TRBV28, the J call TRBJ1-2; 7 positions match TRBD1. The CDR3 is 14 amino acids. J lost 8 bases, V lost 3 bases, and 9 bases had no gene match. CDR1 and CDR2 (germline): MDHEN, SYDVKM.

This clone was counted between two and nine times. The chain is built from TRBV2 and TRBJ1-3; D call uncertain. Germline V gives CDR1 SNHLY, CDR2 FYNNEI. This CDR3 spans 13 amino acids. Deletions cut 4 bases from V and 4 bases from J, with 8 bases between. In DNA form, the CDR3 reads TGTGCCAGCAGTGCAGCTTCGGGAAACACCATATATTTT. The encoded protein is CASSAASGNTIYF. The full variable domain, rest sourced from reference TRBV2 and TRBJ1-3, is EPEVTQTPSHQVTQMGQEVILRCVPISNHLYFYWYRQILGQKVEFLVSFYNNEISEKSEIFDDQFSVERPDGSNFTLKIRSTKLEDSAMYFCASSAASGNTIYFGEGSWLTVV.